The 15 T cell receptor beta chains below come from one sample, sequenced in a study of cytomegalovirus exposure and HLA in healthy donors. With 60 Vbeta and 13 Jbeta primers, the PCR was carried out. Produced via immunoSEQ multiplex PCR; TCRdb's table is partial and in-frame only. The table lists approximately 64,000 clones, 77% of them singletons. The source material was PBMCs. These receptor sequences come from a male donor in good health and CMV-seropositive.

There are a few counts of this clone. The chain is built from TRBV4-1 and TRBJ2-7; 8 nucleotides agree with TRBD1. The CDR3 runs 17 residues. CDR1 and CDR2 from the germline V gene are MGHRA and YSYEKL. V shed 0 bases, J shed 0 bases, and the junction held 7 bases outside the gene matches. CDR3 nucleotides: TGCGCCAGCAGCCAAGAGGCCGGGACAGGACTCTCCTACGAGCAGTACTTC. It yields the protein CASSQEAGTGLSYEQYF.

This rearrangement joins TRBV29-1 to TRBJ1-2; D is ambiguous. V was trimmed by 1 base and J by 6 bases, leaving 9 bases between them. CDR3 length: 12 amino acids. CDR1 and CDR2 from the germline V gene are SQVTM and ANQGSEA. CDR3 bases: TGCAGCGTTGAAGCCACCGGGAATGGCTACACCTTC. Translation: CSVEATGNGYTF.

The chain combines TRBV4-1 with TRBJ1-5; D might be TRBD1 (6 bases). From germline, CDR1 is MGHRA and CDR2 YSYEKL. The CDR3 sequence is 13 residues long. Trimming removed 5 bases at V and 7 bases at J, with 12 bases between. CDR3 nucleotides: TGCGCCAGCAGCTTGGGAGGGGGACAGCCCCAGCATTTT. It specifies CASSLGGGQPQHF.

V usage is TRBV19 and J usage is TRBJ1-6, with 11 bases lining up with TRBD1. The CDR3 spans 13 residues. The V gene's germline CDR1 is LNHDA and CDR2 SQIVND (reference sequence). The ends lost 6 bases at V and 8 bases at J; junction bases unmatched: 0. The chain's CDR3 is CASRGQGDSPLHF. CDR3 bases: TGTGCCAGTAGGGGACAGGGGGATTCACCCCTCCACTTT.

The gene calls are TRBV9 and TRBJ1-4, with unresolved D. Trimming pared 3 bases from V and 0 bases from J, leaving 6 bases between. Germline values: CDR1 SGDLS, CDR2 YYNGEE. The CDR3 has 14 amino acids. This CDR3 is CASSASTTNEKLFF. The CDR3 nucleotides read TGTGCCAGCAGCGCGAGTACAACTAATGAAAAACTGTTTTTT.

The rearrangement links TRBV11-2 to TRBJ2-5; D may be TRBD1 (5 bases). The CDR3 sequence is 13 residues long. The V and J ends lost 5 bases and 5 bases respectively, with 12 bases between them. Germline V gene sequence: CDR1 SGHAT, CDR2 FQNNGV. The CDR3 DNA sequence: TGTGCCAGCAGCCCAGGGCGTTGGGAGACCCAGTACTTC. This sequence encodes CASSPGRWETQYF.

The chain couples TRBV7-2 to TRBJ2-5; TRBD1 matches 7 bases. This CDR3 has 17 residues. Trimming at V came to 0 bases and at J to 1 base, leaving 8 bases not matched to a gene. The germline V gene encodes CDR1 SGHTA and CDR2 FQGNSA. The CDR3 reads CASSLAGAGGPQETQYF. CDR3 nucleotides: TGTGCCAGCAGCTTAGCTGGGGCAGGGGGTCCCCAAGAGACCCAGTACTTC.

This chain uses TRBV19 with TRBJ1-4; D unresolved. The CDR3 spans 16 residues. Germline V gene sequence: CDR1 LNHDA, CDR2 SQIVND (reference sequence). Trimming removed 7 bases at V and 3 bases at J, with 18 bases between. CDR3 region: CASTSAGTGANEKLFF. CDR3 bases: TGTGCCAGTACCTCCGCGGGTACTGGGGCTAATGAAAAACTGTTTTTT.

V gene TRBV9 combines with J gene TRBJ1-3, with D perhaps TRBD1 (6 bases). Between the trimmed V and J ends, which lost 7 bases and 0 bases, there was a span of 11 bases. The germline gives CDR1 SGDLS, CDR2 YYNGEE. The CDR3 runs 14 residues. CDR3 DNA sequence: TGTGCCAGCGCCAGGGGTTCCTCTGGAAACACCATATATTTT. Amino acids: CASARGSSGNTIYF.

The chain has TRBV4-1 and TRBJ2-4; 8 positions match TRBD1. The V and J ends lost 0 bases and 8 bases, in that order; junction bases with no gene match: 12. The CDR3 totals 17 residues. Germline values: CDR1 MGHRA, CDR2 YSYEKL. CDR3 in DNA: TGCGCCAGCAGCCAAGATCGGACAGGGCTCCGAGGTGACATTCAGTACTTC. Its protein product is CASSQDRTGLRGDIQYF.

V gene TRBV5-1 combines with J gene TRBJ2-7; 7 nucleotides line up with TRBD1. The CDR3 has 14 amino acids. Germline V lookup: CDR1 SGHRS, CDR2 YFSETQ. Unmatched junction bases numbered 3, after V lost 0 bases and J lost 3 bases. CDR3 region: CASSLETGFYEQYF. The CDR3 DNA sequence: TGCGCCAGCAGCTTGGAGACAGGGTTCTACGAGCAGTACTTC.

In DNA form, the CDR3 reads TGCAGCGCTGCCGGACAGGGGAATTCAGATACGCAGTATTTT. Amino acids: CSAAGQGNSDTQYF. The V and J genes are TRBV29-1 and TRBJ2-3, with 9 positions matching TRBD1. V shed 7 bases and J 4 bases; nucleotides not matched to a gene: 9. Germline V CDR1 and CDR2: SQVTM, ANQGSEA. The CDR3 has 14 amino acids.

The CDR3 sequence: CASSPIAGGPFNEQFF. The CDR3 region has the DNA TGTGCCAGCTCACCTATAGCGGGGGGGCCCTTCAATGAGCAGTTCTTC. The gene calls are TRBV18 and TRBJ2-1, with TRBD2 matching over 11 bases. The CDR3 runs to 16 residues. Germline V gene sequence: CDR1 KGHSH, CDR2 LQKENI. V shed 3 bases and J 6 bases; nucleotides not matched to a gene: 7. The full variable domain, in which reference TRBV18 and TRBJ2-1 provide the parts outside the CDR3, is NAGVMQNPRHLVRRRGQEARLRCSPMKGHSHVYWYRQLPEEGLKFMVYLQKENIIDESGMPKERFSAEFPKEGPSILRIQQVVRGDSAAYFCASSPIAGGPFNEQFFGPGTRLTVL.

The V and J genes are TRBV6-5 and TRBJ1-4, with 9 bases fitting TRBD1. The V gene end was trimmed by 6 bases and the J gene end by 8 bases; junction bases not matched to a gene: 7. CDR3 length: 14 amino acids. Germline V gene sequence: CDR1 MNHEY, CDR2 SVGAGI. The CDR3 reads CASRRDRVNEKLFF. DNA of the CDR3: TGTGCCAGCAGGCGGGACAGGGTAAACGAAAAACTGTTTTTT.

The CDR3 loop is CASSQELPGGSYEQYF. The CDR3 DNA reads as TGTGCCAGCAGCCAAGAACTCCCCGGCGGCTCCTACGAGCAGTACTTC. The chain recombines TRBV4-2 with TRBJ2-7; D is unresolved. Looked up from germline, CDR1 is LGHNA and CDR2 is YNFKEQ. The CDR3 has 16 amino acids. Trimming took off 0 bases at V and 0 bases at J, with 12 bases between the two ends.